The 7 T cell receptor beta chains reported below all come from one sample, sequenced in a study of shared clonotypes between healthy human individuals. Here immunoSEQ multiplex PCR was the method, and the copy in TCRdb shows in-frame clones only, minus some. The repertoire holds approximately 1,000,000 clones, with approximately 80% as singletons. Input material: memory CD4+ T cells from PBMCs. Described subset: CD45RA-negative fraction. The source is a man between 18 and 35 years old in good health. Some clones in this sample may be carry-over from other donors' samples.

The chain has TRBV14 and TRBJ2-3; D uncertain. The germline gives CDR1 SGHDN, CDR2 FVKESK. CDR3 length: 11 residues. Trimming stripped 3 bases from V and 5 bases from J, with 3 bases between. For the CDR3, the DNA is TGTGCCAGCAGCCATCAAGATACGCAGTATTTT. Its translation is CASSHQDTQYF.

The chain employs TRBV30 and TRBJ1-4, with no clear D. V was cut by 3 bases and J by 8 bases, with 16 bases left in between. The CDR3 loop spans 14 amino acids. The germline V gene encodes CDR1 GTSNPN and CDR2 SVGIG (reference sequence). The CDR3 spells CAWSPRALREKLFF. The DNA for the CDR3 is TGTGCCTGGAGCCCCCGGGCCCTGCGGGAAAAACTGTTTTTT.

The gene calls are TRBV7-2 and TRBJ1-5, with D uncertain. CDR1 is SGHTA and CDR2 is FQGNSA in the germline V gene. The CDR3 covers 14 residues. The germline V and J ends were trimmed by 6 bases and 5 bases, with 14 bases remaining between them. This CDR3 is CASSPWSSDQPQHF. In DNA, the CDR3 is TGTGCCAGCAGTCCCTGGTCATCGGATCAGCCCCAGCATTTT.

V gene TRBV28 combines with J gene TRBJ1-2; TRBD1 is a possible D gene (6 bases). Per germline, CDR1 MDHEN and CDR2 SYDVKM. V lost 10 bases and J 2 bases, leaving 14 bases between the germline ends. The CDR3 runs 13 residues. The CDR3 region is CATKLTGNYGYTF. CDR3 nucleotide sequence: TGTGCCACCAAACTGACAGGAAACTATGGCTACACCTTC.

V is TRBV5-1 and J is TRBJ2-2; the match to TRBD2 covers 9 bases. CDR1 and CDR2 (germline): SGHRS, YFSETQ. The CDR3 is 17 amino acids. J lost 3 bases, V lost 4 bases, and 10 bases had no gene match. The CDR3 loop reads CASSARLAEHDTGELFF. The CDR3 region has the DNA TGCGCCAGCAGCGCCAGACTAGCGGAACACGACACCGGGGAGCTGTTTTTT.

In this sample, this clone turned up once. This chain connects TRBV4-1 to TRBJ1-2, with D maybe TRBD1 (5 bases). V lost 2 bases, J lost 8 bases, and 15 bases lay in between. CDR1 MGHRA and CDR2 YSYEKL come from the germline V gene. The CDR3 contains 14 residues. CDR3 sequence (DNA): TGCGCCAGCAGCCAAAGGGAGGGATGGGACGGCTACACCTTC. Translation: CASSQREGWDGYTF.

This clone was seen more than once but under ten times. The J gene is TRBJ2-7, the V gene TRBV5-1, with D hard to call. This CDR3 has 14 amino acids. In germline, CDR1 is SGHRS, CDR2 YFSETQ. Between the trimmed V and J ends, which lost 0 bases and 0 bases, there was a span of 7 bases. CDR3 nucleotide sequence: TGCGCCAGCAGCTTGGGAAGGTCCTCCTACGAGCAGTACTTC. This encodes CASSLGRSSYEQYF.